This T cell receptor (beta chain) is drawn from a study of blood T cell repertoires in COVID-19 (dated by TCRdb to the early 2020s). General notes on the study: Samples covering the acute and convalescent phases of COVID-19 were provided by collaborators in the United States, Italy and Spain. Where available, HLA class I and class II types were taken from metadata supplied by the sample provider and were not determined by assay-based typing. The sample metadata nearly always contained a de-identified subject ID, COVID-19 status, age in years and sex. The samples were drawn from two sources: the first 160 participants of the ongoing ImmuneRACE study, and some 1,300 subjects contributed by 6 global collaborators. The dataset comprised deeply sampled blood TCRbeta repertoires from subjects exposed to, actively infected with, or recovered from COVID-19. The repertoires were made available in a free public database intended to serve as a resource for research on the immune response to SARS-CoV-2. The prospective study material was composed of cDNA or gDNA derived from T cells, B-cell-depleted T cells, or PBMCs. Results the study describes overall, beyond this receptor: Clinical and demographic metadata were provided uncurated, with the amount varying by source and participant.

Worth noting for this clone: It lacks a known antigen. Base quality data are lacking; no much larger clone is found one base away.

TCRbeta CDR3 regions were amplified from genomic DNA by means of the immunoSEQ Assay, a bias-controlled multiplex PCR. On the study's bioinformatics: The number of nucleated cells in each sample was estimated by amplification of reference gene primers within the assay. To quantify the absolute abundance of each unique TCRbeta CDR3 rearrangement, sequence reads were collapsed and filtered. For each sample, productive Simpson clonality was calculated as the square root of Simpson's diversity index over productive rearrangements. This immuneACCESS table, as held by TCRdb, lists in-frame sequences with V and J called but not all clones. Of the missing ones, under half trace to an unresolved V gene in checked studies; the others have no known cause. Clone size and V and J calls were adopted from that table, with D and trimming inferred from the DNA. This sample comprises a few hundred thousand clones, roughly 80% of them detected only once. Approximately 5% of the sample is in the top ten clones.

Relative to germline, V is 0 bases shorter and J is 5 bases shorter, with 11 bases between their ends. The CDR3 spans 15 residues, from the cysteine through the phenylalanine. Just CDR3 DNA is preserved here, 45 bases in frame from base 1. Via the germline V gene, CDR1 is SGHDT and CDR2 YYEEEE. Each collaborating institution followed its own protocols to collect whole blood in K2EDTA tubes. For TCRbeta analysis, collaborators shipped samples in one of three forms: frozen whole blood, isolated PBMCs, or DNA extracted from either of those sample types. The material sequenced was peripheral blood. This clonotype was sampled from a human donor in a cohort sampled during active COVID-19. The rearrangement joined TRBV5-6 to TRBJ2-2; matching of 6 bases hints at TRBD2 as the D gene. The DNA sequence is as follows: TGTGCCAGCAGCTTGGTAGGGACTCGGACCGGGGAGCTGTTTTTT. Its protein is CASSLVGTRTGELFF.